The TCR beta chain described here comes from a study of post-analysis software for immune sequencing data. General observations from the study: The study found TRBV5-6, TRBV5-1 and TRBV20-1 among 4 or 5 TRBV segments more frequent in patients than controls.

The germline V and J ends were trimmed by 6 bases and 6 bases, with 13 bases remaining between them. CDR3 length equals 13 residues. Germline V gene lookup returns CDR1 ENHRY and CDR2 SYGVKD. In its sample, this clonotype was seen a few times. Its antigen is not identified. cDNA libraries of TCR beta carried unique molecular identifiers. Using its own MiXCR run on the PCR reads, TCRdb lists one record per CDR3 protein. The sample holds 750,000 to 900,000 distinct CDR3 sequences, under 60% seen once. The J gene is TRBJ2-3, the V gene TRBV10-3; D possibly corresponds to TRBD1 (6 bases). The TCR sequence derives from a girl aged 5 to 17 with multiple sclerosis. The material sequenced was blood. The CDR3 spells CAISAGEGDTQYF. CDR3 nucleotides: TGTGCCATCAGCGCAGGGGAAGGGGATACGCAGTATTTT.